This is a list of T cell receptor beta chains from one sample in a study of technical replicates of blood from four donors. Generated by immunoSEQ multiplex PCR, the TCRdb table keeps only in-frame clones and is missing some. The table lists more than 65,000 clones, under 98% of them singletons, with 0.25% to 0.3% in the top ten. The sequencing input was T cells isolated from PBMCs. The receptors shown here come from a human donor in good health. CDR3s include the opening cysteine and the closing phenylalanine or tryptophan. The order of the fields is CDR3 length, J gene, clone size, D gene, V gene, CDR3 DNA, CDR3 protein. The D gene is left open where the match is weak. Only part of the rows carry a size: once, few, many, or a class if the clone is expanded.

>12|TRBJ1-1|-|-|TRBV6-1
TGTGCCAGCAGAAACAGGTACTCTGAAGCTTTCTTT
CASRNRYSEAFF
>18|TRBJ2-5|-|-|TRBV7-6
TGTGCCAGCAGCTTAGTTTCCTCGACAGGAATTATACAAGAGACCCAGTACTTC
CASSLVSSTGIIQETQYF
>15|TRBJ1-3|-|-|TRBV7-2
TGTGCCAGCAGTTCGACAGGTGACTCTGGAAACACCATATATTTT
CASSSTGDSGNTIYF
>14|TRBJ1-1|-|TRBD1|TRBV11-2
TGTGCCAGCAGCTTAGGAGGGGGACAGGCTGAAGCTTTCTTT
CASSLGGGQAEAFF
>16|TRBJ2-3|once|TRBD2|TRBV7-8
TGTGCCAGCAGCTCCATACTAGCGGGGTACACAGATACGCAGTATTTT
CASSSILAGYTDTQYF
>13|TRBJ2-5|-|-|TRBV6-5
TGTGCCAGCAGTTTTGGGACTTCAATGACCCAGTACTTC
CASSFGTSMTQYF
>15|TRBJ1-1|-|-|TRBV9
TGTGCCAGCAGCGCCCATTGGGCGTCCTCCACTGAAGCTTTCTTT
CASSAHWASSTEAFF
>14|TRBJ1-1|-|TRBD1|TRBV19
TGTGCCAGTAGCCGGGACAGGATGAACACTGAAGCTTTCTTT
CASSRDRMNTEAFF
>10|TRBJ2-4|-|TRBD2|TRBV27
TGTGCCAGCCTCTGCCTAGCGGTATACTTC
CASLCLAVYF
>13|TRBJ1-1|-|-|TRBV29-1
TGCAGCGTTTCCACGGGGGGGAACACTGAAGCTTTCTTT
CSVSTGGNTEAFF
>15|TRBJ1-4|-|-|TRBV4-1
TGCGCCAGCAGCCCCCGGGATCTGACTAATGAAAAACTGTTTTTT
CASSPRDLTNEKLFF
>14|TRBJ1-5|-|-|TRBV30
TGTGCCTTCTCGGAGATGTATAGCAATCAGCCCCAGCATTTT
CAFSEMYSNQPQHF
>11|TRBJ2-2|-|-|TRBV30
TGTGCCTCCAGGGTTACCGGGGAGCTGTTTTTT
CASRVTGELFF
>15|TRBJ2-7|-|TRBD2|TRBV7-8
TGTGCCAGCAGCTTAGGGGCTAGCGGGGCCTACGAGCAGTACTTC
CASSLGASGAYEQYF
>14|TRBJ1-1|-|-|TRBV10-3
TGTGCCATCATGCTACAGGGCCCTAACACTGAAGCTTTCTTT
CAIMLQGPNTEAFF
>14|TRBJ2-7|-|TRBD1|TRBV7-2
TGTGCCAGCAGCTTTTGGGACAGGGGGTACGAGCAGTACTTC
CASSFWDRGYEQYF
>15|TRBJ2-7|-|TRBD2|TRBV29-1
TGCAGCGTTGTACCTAGCGGGAGGGCCTATGGAGAGCAGTACTTC
CSVVPSGRAYGEQYF